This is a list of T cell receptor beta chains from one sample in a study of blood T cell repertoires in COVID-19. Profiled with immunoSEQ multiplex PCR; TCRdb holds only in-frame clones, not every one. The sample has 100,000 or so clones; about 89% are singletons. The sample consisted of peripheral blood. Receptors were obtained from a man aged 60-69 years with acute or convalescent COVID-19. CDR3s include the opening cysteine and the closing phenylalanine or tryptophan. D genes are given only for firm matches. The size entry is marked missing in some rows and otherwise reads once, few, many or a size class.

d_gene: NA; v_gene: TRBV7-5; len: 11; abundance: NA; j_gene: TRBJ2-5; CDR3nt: TGTGTGCCAGAGGCACCGAAGACCCAGTACTTC; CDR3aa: CVPEAPKTQYF
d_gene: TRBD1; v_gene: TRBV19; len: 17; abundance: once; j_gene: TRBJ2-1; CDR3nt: TGTGCCAGTAGTCCCCGGACAGGGACGGTATCCTACAATGAGCAGTTCTTC; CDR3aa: CASSPRTGTVSYNEQFF
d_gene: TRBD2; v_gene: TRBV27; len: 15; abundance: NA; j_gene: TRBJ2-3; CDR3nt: TGTGCCAGCAGTGCACTAGCGGGAGGGCCGGATACGCAGTATTTT; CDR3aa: CASSALAGGPDTQYF
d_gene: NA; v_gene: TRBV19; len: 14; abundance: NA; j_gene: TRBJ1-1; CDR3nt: TGTGCCAGTATTCAGGGTAGGATGAACACTGAAGCTTTCTTT; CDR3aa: CASIQGRMNTEAFF
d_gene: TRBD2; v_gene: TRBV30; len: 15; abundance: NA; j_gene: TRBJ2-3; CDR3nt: TGTGCCTTCGCAGGGACTAGCGGGAGTTCAGATACGCAGTATTTT; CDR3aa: CAFAGTSGSSDTQYF
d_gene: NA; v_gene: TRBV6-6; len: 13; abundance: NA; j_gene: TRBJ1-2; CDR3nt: TGTGCCAGCAGTCTCCGGGACACATATGGCTACACCTTC; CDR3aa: CASSLRDTYGYTF
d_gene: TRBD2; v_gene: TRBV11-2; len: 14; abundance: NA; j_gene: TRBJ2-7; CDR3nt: TGTGCCAGCAGCCAGACGAGCGGGACCCCCGAGCAGTACTTC; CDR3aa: CASSQTSGTPEQYF
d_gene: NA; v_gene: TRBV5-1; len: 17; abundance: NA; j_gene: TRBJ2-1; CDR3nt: TGCGCCAGCAGCCCTCCGGGGAGCGGAGGGTCCTACAATGAGCAGTTCTTC; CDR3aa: CASSPPGSGGSYNEQFF
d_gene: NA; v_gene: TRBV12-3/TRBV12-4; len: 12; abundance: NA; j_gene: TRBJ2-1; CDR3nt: TGTGCCAGCAGTGCCACTAGCAATGAGCAGTTCTTC; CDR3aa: CASSATSNEQFF
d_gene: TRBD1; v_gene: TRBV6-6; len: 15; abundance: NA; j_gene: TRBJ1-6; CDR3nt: TGTGCCAGCAGTTACACCGGGACAGATGTTTCACCCCTCCACTTT; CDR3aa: CASSYTGTDVSPLHF
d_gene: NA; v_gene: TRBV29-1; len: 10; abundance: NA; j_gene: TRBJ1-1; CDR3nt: TGCAGCGGGCGACGGGTTTCAGCTTTCTTT; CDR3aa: CSGRRVSAFF
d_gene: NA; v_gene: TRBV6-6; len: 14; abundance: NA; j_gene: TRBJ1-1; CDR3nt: TGTGCCAGCAGTTACGTCAGTGAGGGCACTGAAGCTTTCTTT; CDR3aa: CASSYVSEGTEAFF
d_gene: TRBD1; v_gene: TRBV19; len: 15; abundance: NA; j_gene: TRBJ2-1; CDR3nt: TGTGCCAGTAGTAAGGACAGGGGTTATTCTGTTGAGCAGTTCTTC; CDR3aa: CASSKDRGYSVEQFF
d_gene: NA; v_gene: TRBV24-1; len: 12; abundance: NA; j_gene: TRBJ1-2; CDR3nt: TGTGCCACCAGTGATGGGGCACCTGGCTACACCTTC; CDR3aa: CATSDGAPGYTF
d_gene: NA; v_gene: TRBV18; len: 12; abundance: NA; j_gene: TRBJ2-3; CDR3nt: TGTGCCAGCTCATCTAACCCAGATACGCAGTATTTT; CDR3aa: CASSSNPDTQYF
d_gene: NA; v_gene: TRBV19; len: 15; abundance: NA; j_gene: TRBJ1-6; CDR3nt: TGTGCCAGTAGTCTAGGGCCACAGGGACACTCACCCCTCCACTTT; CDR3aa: CASSLGPQGHSPLHF
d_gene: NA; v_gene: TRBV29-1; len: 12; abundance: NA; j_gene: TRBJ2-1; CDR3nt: TGCAGCGTCCGCCCGAGGAGCTCTGAGCAGTTCTTC; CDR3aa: CSVRPRSSEQFF
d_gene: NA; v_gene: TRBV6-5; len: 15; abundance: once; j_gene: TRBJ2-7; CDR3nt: TGTGCCAGCAGTTACTCAACAGGGTCAGGTTACGAGCAGTACTTC; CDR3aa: CASSYSTGSGYEQYF
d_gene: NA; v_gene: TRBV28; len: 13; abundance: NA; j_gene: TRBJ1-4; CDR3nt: TGTGCCAGCACCTTTGTAGGAGAGGCAAAACTGTTTTTT; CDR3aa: CASTFVGEAKLFF
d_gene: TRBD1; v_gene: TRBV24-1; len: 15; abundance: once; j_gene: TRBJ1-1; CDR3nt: TGTGCCACCAGTGGAGGACAGGGTCGGAACACTGAAGCTTTCTTT; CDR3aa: CATSGGQGRNTEAFF
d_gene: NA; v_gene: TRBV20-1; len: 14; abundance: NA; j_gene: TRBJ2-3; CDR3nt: TGCAGTGCTAGTGGGGGCGGGGGCACAGATACGCAGTATTTT; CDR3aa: CSASGGGGTDTQYF
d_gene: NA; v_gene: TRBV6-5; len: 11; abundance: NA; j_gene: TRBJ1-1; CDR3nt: TGTGCCACTTACAGGGAAACTGAAGCTTTCTTT; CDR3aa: CATYRETEAFF
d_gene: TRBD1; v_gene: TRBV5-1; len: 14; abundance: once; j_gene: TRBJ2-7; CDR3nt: TGCGCCAGCAGCTTGGGACAGGGGACCCACGAGCAGTACTTC; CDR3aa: CASSLGQGTHEQYF
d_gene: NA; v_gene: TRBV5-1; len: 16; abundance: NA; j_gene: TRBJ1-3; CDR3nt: TGCGCCAGCAGCACCCCGGGAGGCGCCTCTGGAAACACCATATATTTT; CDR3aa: CASSTPGGASGNTIYF
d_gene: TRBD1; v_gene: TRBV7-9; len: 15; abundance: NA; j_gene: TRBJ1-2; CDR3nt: TGTGCCAGCAGCCCCCGGACAGGGTCATGGTATGGCTACACCTTC; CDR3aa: CASSPRTGSWYGYTF
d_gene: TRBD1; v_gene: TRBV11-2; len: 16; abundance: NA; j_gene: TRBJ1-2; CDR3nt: TGTGCCAGCAGCTTTAGCGGCGGGACAGAGATCTATGGCTACACCTTC; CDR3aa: CASSFSGGTEIYGYTF
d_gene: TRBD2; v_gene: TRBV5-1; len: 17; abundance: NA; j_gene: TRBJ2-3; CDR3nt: TGCGCCAGCAGGTACGGACTAGCGGGACGACGCACAGATACGCAGTATTTT; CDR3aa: CASRYGLAGRRTDTQYF
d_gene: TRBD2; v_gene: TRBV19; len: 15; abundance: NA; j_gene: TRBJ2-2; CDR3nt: TGTGCCAGTAACGATCGGACTAGAGGAACCGGGGAGCTGTTTTTT; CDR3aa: CASNDRTRGTGELFF
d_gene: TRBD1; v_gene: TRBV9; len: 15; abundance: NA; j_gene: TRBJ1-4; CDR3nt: TGTGCCAGCAGCGTAGGGGACAGGGGGCTTGAAAAACTGTTTTTT; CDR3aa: CASSVGDRGLEKLFF
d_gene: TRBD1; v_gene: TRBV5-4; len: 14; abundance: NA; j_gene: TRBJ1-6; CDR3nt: TGTGCCAGCAGCTTCCGGGACAGGAATTCACCCCTCCACTTT; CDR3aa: CASSFRDRNSPLHF
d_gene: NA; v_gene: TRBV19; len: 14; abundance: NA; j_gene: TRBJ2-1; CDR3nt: TGTGCCAGTAGTATTGCAGGGATGGTTAATGAGCAGTTCTTC; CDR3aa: CASSIAGMVNEQFF
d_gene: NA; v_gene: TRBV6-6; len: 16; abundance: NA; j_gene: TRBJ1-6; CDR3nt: TGTGCCAGCAGTTACTCGTCACCGGGTTTTAATTCACCCCTCCACTTT; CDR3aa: CASSYSSPGFNSPLHF
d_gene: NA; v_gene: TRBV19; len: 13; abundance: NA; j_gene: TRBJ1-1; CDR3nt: TGTGCCAGTAGTGAACAGTTGAACACTGAAGCTTTCTTT; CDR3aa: CASSEQLNTEAFF
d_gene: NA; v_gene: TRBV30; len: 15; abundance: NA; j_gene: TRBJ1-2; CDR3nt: TGTGCCTGGAAATGGGGTCGGGGGATTGGTTATGGCTACACCTTC; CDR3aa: CAWKWGRGIGYGYTF
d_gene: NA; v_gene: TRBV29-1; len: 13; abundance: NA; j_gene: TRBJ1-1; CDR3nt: TGCAGCGTTGGATCCGGGGGGAACACTGAAGCTTTCTTT; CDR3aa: CSVGSGGNTEAFF
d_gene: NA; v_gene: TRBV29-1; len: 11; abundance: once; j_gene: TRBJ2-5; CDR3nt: TGCAGCGTTGAGACTGGAGAGACCCAGTACTTC; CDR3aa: CSVETGETQYF
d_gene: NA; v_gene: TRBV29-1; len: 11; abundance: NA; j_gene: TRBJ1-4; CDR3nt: TGCAGCGTTGTCCATCGGGAAAAACTGTTTTTT; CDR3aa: CSVVHREKLFF
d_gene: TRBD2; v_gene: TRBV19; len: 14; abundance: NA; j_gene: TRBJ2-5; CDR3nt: TGTGCCAGTAGTCCAGCGGGGGCGCAAGAGACCCAGTACTTC; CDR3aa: CASSPAGAQETQYF
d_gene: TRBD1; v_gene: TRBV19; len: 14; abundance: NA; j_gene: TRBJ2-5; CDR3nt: TGTGCCAGTAAAAGGGACAGAGCCCAAGAGACCCAGTACTTC; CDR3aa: CASKRDRAQETQYF
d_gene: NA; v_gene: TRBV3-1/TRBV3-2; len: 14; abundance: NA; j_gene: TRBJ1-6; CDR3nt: TGTGCCAGCAGCCAAGTCCAGGGTGGGTCACCCCTCCACTTT; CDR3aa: CASSQVQGGSPLHF
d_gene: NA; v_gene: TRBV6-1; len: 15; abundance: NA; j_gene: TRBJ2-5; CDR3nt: TGTGCCAGCAGTGAGAGACCAGGGTGGGTAGAGACCCAGTACTTC; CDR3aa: CASSERPGWVETQYF
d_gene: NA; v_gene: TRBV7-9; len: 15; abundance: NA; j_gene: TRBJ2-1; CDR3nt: TGTGCCAGCAGCTTACTTACCGAGTCCTACAATGAGCAGTTCTTC; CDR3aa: CASSLLTESYNEQFF
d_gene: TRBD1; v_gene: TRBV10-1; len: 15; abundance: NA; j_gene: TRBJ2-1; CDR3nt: TGCGCCAGCAGCCAGACGGGACAGGGGAGGCATGAGCAGTTCTTC; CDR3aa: CASSQTGQGRHEQFF
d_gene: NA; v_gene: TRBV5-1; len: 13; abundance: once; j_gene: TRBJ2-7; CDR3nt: TGCGCCAGCAGCTTGAGGGCAGGAGGCGAGCAGTACTTC; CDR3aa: CASSLRAGGEQYF
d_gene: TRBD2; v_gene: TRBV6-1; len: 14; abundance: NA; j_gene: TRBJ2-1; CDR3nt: TGTGCCAGCAGTGAAAGCGGGAGGGCCACTGAGCAGTTCTTC; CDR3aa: CASSESGRATEQFF
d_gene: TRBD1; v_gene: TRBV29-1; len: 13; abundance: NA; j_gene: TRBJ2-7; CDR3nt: TGCAGCGTTGGTGGACAGGGAGACTACGAGCAGTACTTC; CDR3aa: CSVGGQGDYEQYF
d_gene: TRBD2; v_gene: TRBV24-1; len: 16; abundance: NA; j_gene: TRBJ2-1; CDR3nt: TGTGCCACCAGTGATTTCGGAGCGGGAAACTACAATGAGCAGTTCTTC; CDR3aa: CATSDFGAGNYNEQFF
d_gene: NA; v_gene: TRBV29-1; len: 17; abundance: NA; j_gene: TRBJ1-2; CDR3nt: TGCAGCGTTGATTACCTTAAGACAGGTGTATCGGACTATGGCTACACCTTC; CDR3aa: CSVDYLKTGVSDYGYTF
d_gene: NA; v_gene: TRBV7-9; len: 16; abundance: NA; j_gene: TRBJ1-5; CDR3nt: TGTGCCAGCAGCTTAGGTGGGGACGGTGGCGGGAAGCCCCAGCATTTT; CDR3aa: CASSLGGDGGGKPQHF
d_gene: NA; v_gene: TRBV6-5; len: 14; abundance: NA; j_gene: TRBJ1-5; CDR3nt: TGTGCCAGCAGGAGACTCCTCGGGGATCAGCCCCAGCATTTT; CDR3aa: CASRRLLGDQPQHF
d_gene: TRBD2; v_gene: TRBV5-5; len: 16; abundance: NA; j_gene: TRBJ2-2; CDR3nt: TGTGCCAGCAGCTTGCCCGGGGGGTTGGACACCGGGGAGCTGTTTTTT; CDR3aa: CASSLPGGLDTGELFF